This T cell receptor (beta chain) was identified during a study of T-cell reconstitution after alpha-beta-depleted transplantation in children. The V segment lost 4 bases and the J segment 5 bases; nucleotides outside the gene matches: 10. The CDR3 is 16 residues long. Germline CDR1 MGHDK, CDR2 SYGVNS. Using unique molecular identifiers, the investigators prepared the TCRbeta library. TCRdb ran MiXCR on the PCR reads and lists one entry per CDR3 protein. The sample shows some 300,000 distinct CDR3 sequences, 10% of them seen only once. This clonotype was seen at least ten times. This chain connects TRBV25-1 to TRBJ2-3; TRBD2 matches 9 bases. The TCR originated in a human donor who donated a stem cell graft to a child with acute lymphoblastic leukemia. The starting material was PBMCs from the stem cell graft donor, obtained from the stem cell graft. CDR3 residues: CASSVREGRGIDTQYF. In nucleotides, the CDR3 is TGTGCCAGCAGTGTGCGGGAGGGCCGGGGGATAGATACGCAGTATTTT.